What follows are 18 T cell receptor beta chains derived from one specimen sequenced in a study of cytomegalovirus exposure and HLA in healthy donors. The PCR contained 60 Vbeta and 13 Jbeta primers. Some clones are missing from TCRdb's copy, which holds only in-frame ones; the method was immunoSEQ multiplex PCR. The table gives approximately 92,000 clones; the top ten clones make up 3% to 4% of it. Sequencing was done on a sample of PBMCs. The receptors originated from a woman aged 25 to 39 in good health and CMV-seronegative.

The V and J genes are TRBV5-1 and TRBJ2-3, with 10 bases aligning to TRBD1. This CDR3 contains 15 residues. J lost 5 bases, V lost 4 bases, and 7 bases had no gene match. Germline CDR1 SGHRS, CDR2 YFSETQ. CDR3 protein: CASSIGTGVEDTQYF. In nucleotides, the CDR3 is TGCGCCAGCAGCATAGGGACAGGGGTTGAAGATACGCAGTATTTT.

The gene calls are TRBV4-2 and TRBJ1-6, with D uncertain. Deletions cut 5 bases from V and 5 bases from J, with 10 bases between. The CDR3 runs to 14 residues. CDR1 LGHNA and CDR2 YNFKEQ come from the germline V gene. The CDR3: CASSSGINNSPLHF. The CDR3 DNA reads as TGTGCCAGCAGCTCCGGGATTAATAATTCACCCCTCCACTTT.

This sequence joins TRBV29-1 and TRBJ2-5, with no clear D. Germline V gene sequence: CDR1 SQVTM, CDR2 ANQGSEA. This CDR3 comprises 11 residues. V gave up 6 bases and J gave up 1 base, with 6 bases separating them. The CDR3 DNA follows: TGCAGCGTGCGGAGCCAAGAGACCCAGTACTTC. Protein sequence: CSVRSQETQYF. Filled out from reference TRBV29-1 and TRBJ2-5, the complete variable domain reads SAVISQKPSRDICQRGTSLTIQCQVDSQVTMMFWYRQQPGQSLTLIATANQGSEATYESGFVIDKFPISRPNLTFSTLTVSNMSPEDSSIYLCSVRSQETQYFGPGTRLLVL.

The chain has TRBV5-6 and TRBJ2-5; no reliable D call. Germline-derived CDR1 and CDR2 are SGHDT and YYEEEE. Trimming took off 0 bases at V and 2 bases at J, with 5 bases between the two ends. This CDR3 comprises 13 residues. CDR3: CASSLVLQETQYF. CDR3 bases: TGTGCCAGCAGCTTGGTCCTACAAGAGACCCAGTACTTC.

The V gene is TRBV7-9, the J gene TRBJ1-1; no clear D. This CDR3 spans 15 amino acids. Germline V gives CDR1 SEHNR, CDR2 FQNEAQ (reference sequence). Trimming took 5 bases from V and 1 from J, leaving 14 bases between them. CDR3: CASSRYQDRNTEAFF. The CDR3 region has the DNA TGTGCCAGCAGCCGTTATCAAGATAGGAACACTGAAGCTTTCTTT.

The chain recombines TRBV28 with TRBJ1-3; D is undetermined. CDR1 is MDHEN, CDR2 SYDVKM, per germline. V lost 4 bases, J lost 1 base, and 8 bases lay in between. The CDR3 runs to 14 residues. The CDR3 spells CASSSGFSGNTIYF. The CDR3 coding sequence is TGTGCCAGCAGTTCCGGTTTTTCTGGAAACACCATATATTTT.

The V and J genes are TRBV5-4 and TRBJ2-5; 7 positions agree with TRBD2. The V gene's germline CDR1 is SGHNT and CDR2 YYREEE (reference sequence). The CDR3 sequence is 15 residues long. Trimming removed 2 bases from V and 6 bases from J; junction bases left unmatched: 10. The CDR3 spells CASSLPGTTDQTQYF. Written as DNA, the CDR3 is TGTGCCAGCAGCTTACCCGGGACTACGGACCAGACCCAGTACTTC.

The chain is built from TRBV19 and TRBJ1-1; D gene ambiguous. The CDR3 is made up of 13 amino acids. V gave up 7 bases and J gave up 1 base, with 10 bases separating them. The germline gives CDR1 LNHDA, CDR2 SQIVND (reference sequence). CDR3 amino acids: CASTHYQNTEAFF. The CDR3 region has the DNA TGTGCCAGTACACATTACCAGAACACTGAAGCTTTCTTT.

This rearrangement joins TRBV7-2 to TRBJ2-6; 9 bases are shared with TRBD2. J lost 10 bases, V lost 5 bases, and 3 bases had no gene match. Germline V gives CDR1 SGHTA, CDR2 FQGNSA. This CDR3 spans 13 amino acids. CDR3 in DNA: TGTGCCAGCAGCGCGGGAGGGGGAAACGTCCTGACTTTC. It is translated as CASSAGGGNVLTF.

The chain couples TRBV27 to TRBJ2-1, with 7 positions matching TRBD2. This CDR3 is built from 18 residues. Germline V gene sequence: CDR1 MNHEY, CDR2 SMNVEV (reference sequence). V dropped 0 bases and J dropped 7; count of bases not matched to a gene: 15. CDR3 sequence (DNA): TGTGCCAGCAGTTTATCCTTACCCTGGGGGGAGGGCAAGAATGAGCAGTTCTTC. The encoded protein is CASSLSLPWGEGKNEQFF.

The chain uses TRBV28 and TRBJ2-1; TRBD2 matches at 14 bases. Germline V gene data show CDR1 as MDHEN and CDR2 as SYDVKM. V was pared by 10 bases and J by 0 bases, with 8 bases of the junction left unmatched. The CDR3 totals 17 residues. The CDR3 coding sequence is TGTGCCACGGGGACTAGCGGGGGCCCGAGCTCCTACAATGAGCAGTTCTTC. Encoded protein: CATGTSGGPSSYNEQFF.

V and J are TRBV7-9 and TRBJ1-3; D gene uncertain. CDR1 SEHNR and CDR2 FQNEAQ come from the germline V gene (reference sequence). The V and J ends lost 5 bases and 0 bases respectively, with 14 bases between them. The CDR3 length is 16 residues. CDR3 residues: CASSPLRQSSGNTIYF. For the CDR3, the DNA is TGTGCCAGCAGCCCCTTAAGACAATCCTCTGGAAACACCATATATTTT. Based on the CDR3 plus reference TRBV7-9 and TRBJ1-3, the full variable domain is DTGVSQNPRHKITKRGQNVTFRCDPISEHNRLYWYRQTLGQGPEFLTYFQNEAQLEKSRLLSDRFSAERPKGSFSTLEIQRTEQGDSAMYLCASSPLRQSSGNTIYFGEGSWLTVV.

The chain combines TRBV6-1 with TRBJ1-2; 10 bases agree with TRBD1. Germline values: CDR1 MNHNS, CDR2 SASEGT. The ends lost 6 bases at V and 4 bases at J; junction bases unmatched: 5. The CDR3 spans 14 residues. CDR3 DNA: TGTGCCAGCAGGGACAGGGGGGTTTTCTATGGCTACACCTTC. The encoded protein is CASRDRGVFYGYTF.

This chain connects TRBV4-1 to TRBJ2-2; perhaps TRBD1 as D (5 bases). This CDR3 is 16 amino acids long. V dropped 0 bases and J dropped 1 base, with 9 bases sitting between them. Germline values: CDR1 MGHRA, CDR2 YSYEKL. The CDR3 bases are TGCGCCAGCAGCCAAGAAGGGGCGTTGAACACCGGGGAGCTGTTTTTT. This translates into CASSQEGALNTGELFF.

The genes are TRBV7-9 and TRBJ2-5; 8 nucleotides match TRBD1. Trimming at V came to 7 bases and at J to 5 bases, leaving 12 bases not matched to a gene. Germline CDR1 SEHNR, CDR2 FQNEAQ (reference sequence). The CDR3 contains 15 residues. The chain's CDR3 is CASTATGVATETQYF. In nucleotides, the CDR3 is TGTGCCAGCACCGCGACAGGGGTGGCAACGGAGACCCAGTACTTC.

This chain connects TRBV15 to TRBJ2-7; the match to TRBD1 covers 9 bases. J was trimmed by 5 bases and V by 1 base; bases with no gene match: 3. Germline assignment: CDR1 LNHNV and CDR2 YYDKDF (reference sequence). This CDR3 is built from 14 residues. The CDR3 DNA is TGTGCCACCAGCAGAGTGGACAGGGGTCACGAGCAGTACTTC. This translates into CATSRVDRGHEQYF. Together with reference TRBV15 and TRBJ2-7, the CDR3 gives the full variable domain: DAMVIQNPRYQVTQFGKPVTLSCSQTLNHNVMYWYQQKSSQAPKLLFHYYDKDFNNEADTPDNFQSRRPNTSFCFLDIRSPGLGDTAMYLCATSRVDRGHEQYFGPGTRLTVT.

The V and J genes are TRBV7-8 and TRBJ2-7, with 8 bases that match TRBD2. The CDR3 length is 14 residues. V lost 2 bases, J lost 4 bases, and 4 bases stayed unmatched. Germline loops: CDR1 SGHVS, CDR2 FQNEAQ. CDR3 in amino acids: CASSLPGGGYEQYF. The CDR3 DNA follows: TGTGCCAGCAGCTTACCGGGGGGGGGATACGAGCAGTACTTC.

The chain has TRBV19 and TRBJ1-2; 7 bases match TRBD1. Losses at the gene ends were 5 bases for V and 4 bases for J; bases not matched to a gene: 7. Germline lookup yields CDR1 LNHDA and CDR2 SQIVND (reference sequence). The CDR3 totals 14 residues. CDR3 nucleotide sequence: TGTGCCAGTAGTCCTCGGGACAGCATCTATGGCTACACCTTC. Translating it yields CASSPRDSIYGYTF.